This is a list of T cell receptor beta chains from one sample in a study of blood T cell repertoires in COVID-19. The table came from immunoSEQ multiplex PCR; TCRdb's copy has only in-frame clones and leaves some out. Of some 270,000 clones in the sample, approximately 83% were seen once. Sequencing was carried out using PBMCs or T cells enriched from blood (not recorded which). Receptors were obtained from a man aged 50 to 59 who had recovered from COVID-19. The CDR3 runs from the conserved cysteine through the conserved F or W. The order of the fields is J gene, clone size, D gene, V gene, CDR3 protein, CDR3 DNA. A D gene is named only where the DNA matches it firmly. Clone size is shown for a subset of rows, as once, few, many or a class of expanded clone.

J: TRBJ2-4; size: once; D: NA; V: TRBV21-1; CDR3: CASSRWDKGDKGPRNIQYF; DNA: TGTGCCAGCAGCAGATGGGACAAGGGGGACAAGGGGCCGCGGAACATTCAGTACTTC
J: TRBJ1-1; size: NA; D: TRBD1; V: TRBV2; CDR3: CASGQGARYMEAFF; DNA: TGTGCCAGCGGCCAGGGGGCACGTTACATGGAAGCTTTCTTT
J: TRBJ1-4; size: once; D: NA; V: TRBV18; CDR3: CASSPQGTNEKLFF; DNA: TGTGCCAGCTCACCACAGGGGACTAATGAAAAACTGTTTTTT
J: TRBJ2-2; size: NA; D: NA; V: TRBV9; CDR3: CASSGSDTGELFF; DNA: TGTGCCAGCAGCGGCAGTGACACCGGGGAGCTGTTTTTT
J: TRBJ2-2; size: few; D: NA; V: TRBV12-3/TRBV12-4; CDR3: CANSRANTGELFF; DNA: TGTGCCAACAGCAGGGCGAACACCGGGGAGCTGTTTTTT
J: TRBJ2-7; size: NA; D: NA; V: TRBV24-1; CDR3: CATSPSGSYEQYF; DNA: TGTGCCACCAGTCCATCGGGCTCCTACGAGCAGTACTTC
J: TRBJ2-5; size: NA; D: NA; V: TRBV12-3/TRBV12-4; CDR3: CASSFQATQYF; DNA: TGTGCCAGCAGTTTCCAGGCGACCCAGTACTTC
J: TRBJ2-7; size: NA; D: NA; V: TRBV9; CDR3: CASSWTYGDEQYF; DNA: TGTGCCAGCAGCTGGACTTATGGCGACGAGCAGTACTTC
J: TRBJ1-1; size: NA; D: NA; V: TRBV30; CDR3: CAWTLGRAGTEAFF; DNA: TGTGCCTGGACTTTGGGCAGGGCTGGCACTGAAGCTTTCTTT
J: TRBJ1-2; size: NA; D: NA; V: TRBV19; CDR3: CASSMPTGPPNYGYTF; DNA: TGTGCCAGTAGTATGCCTACAGGGCCGCCCAACTATGGCTACACCTTC
J: TRBJ2-2; size: NA; D: NA; V: TRBV6-5; CDR3: CASTQRGLTGELFF; DNA: TGTGCCAGCACTCAAAGGGGTTTAACCGGGGAGCTGTTTTTT
J: TRBJ2-7; size: NA; D: TRBD2; V: TRBV29-1; CDR3: CSVLGTSGSTSNEQYF; DNA: TGCAGCGTTCTCGGGACTAGCGGGAGTACGTCCAACGAGCAGTACTTC
J: TRBJ1-3; size: NA; D: NA; V: TRBV10-3; CDR3: CAISLTGSSGNTIYF; DNA: TGTGCCATCAGTTTAACAGGGAGCTCTGGAAACACCATATATTTT
J: TRBJ1-6; size: NA; D: TRBD1; V: TRBV7-8; CDR3: CASSLTGQNNSPLHF; DNA: TGTGCCAGCAGTCTTACGGGACAGAATAATTCACCCCTCCACTTT
J: TRBJ2-7; size: NA; D: NA; V: TRBV24-1; CDR3: CATSDLFRGEYEQYF; DNA: TGTGCCACCAGTGATTTGTTCAGGGGGGAGTACGAGCAGTACTTC
J: TRBJ1-1; size: NA; D: NA; V: TRBV4-2; CDR3: CASSQERSRASEAFF; DNA: TGTGCCAGCAGCCAAGAACGAAGCAGGGCCAGTGAAGCTTTCTTT
J: TRBJ2-6; size: once; D: NA; V: TRBV28; CDR3: CASSTSLSGANVLTF; DNA: TGTGCCAGCAGTACTAGTCTGTCTGGGGCCAACGTCCTGACTTTC
J: TRBJ1-4; size: NA; D: TRBD1; V: TRBV5-1; CDR3: CASSFGQENEILFF; DNA: TGCGCCAGCAGCTTTGGACAGGAGAATGAAATACTGTTTTTT
J: TRBJ1-5; size: NA; D: TRBD1; V: TRBV4-2; CDR3: CASSPGTGFENQPQHF; DNA: TGTGCCAGCAGTCCCGGGACAGGTTTTGAAAATCAGCCCCAGCATTTT
J: TRBJ2-3; size: NA; D: NA; V: TRBV24-1; CDR3: CATSDFRASSDTQYF; DNA: TGTGCCACCAGTGATTTTCGGGCTAGCTCAGATACGCAGTATTTT
J: TRBJ2-2; size: NA; D: NA; V: TRBV25-1; CDR3: CASSPRRGDTGELFF; DNA: TGTGCCAGCAGTCCCCGCAGGGGTGACACCGGGGAGCTGTTTTTT
J: TRBJ2-5; size: NA; D: NA; V: TRBV29-1; CDR3: CSVDTGQETQYF; DNA: TGCAGCGTTGACACAGGGCAAGAGACCCAGTACTTC
J: TRBJ2-7; size: NA; D: TRBD2; V: TRBV11-2; CDR3: CASSLAGGVYEQYF; DNA: TGTGCCAGCAGCTTAGCGGGAGGGGTCTACGAGCAGTACTTC
J: TRBJ2-2; size: NA; D: TRBD1; V: TRBV27; CDR3: CASSLLIGGVSGELFF; DNA: TGTGCCAGCAGTTTATTGATAGGGGGCGTCAGCGGGGAGCTGTTTTTT
J: TRBJ1-1; size: NA; D: NA; V: TRBV11-3; CDR3: CASSRDSMRLNTEAFF; DNA: TGTGCCAGCAGCCGCGACAGTATGAGATTGAACACTGAAGCTTTCTTT
J: TRBJ2-5; size: many; D: NA; V: TRBV5-4; CDR3: CASGAGGKHEETQYF; DNA: TGTGCCAGCGGAGCAGGCGGGAAACACGAAGAGACCCAGTACTTC
J: TRBJ1-6; size: NA; D: NA; V: TRBV5-1; CDR3: CASSLDSSYNSPLHF; DNA: TGCGCCAGCAGCTTGGACAGCTCCTATAATTCACCCCTCCACTTT
J: TRBJ1-2; size: NA; D: NA; V: TRBV6-5; CDR3: CASRTTGRLNYGYTF; DNA: TGTGCCAGCAGGACCACGGGTAGACTAAACTATGGCTACACCTTC
J: TRBJ1-2; size: few; D: NA; V: TRBV30; CDR3: CAWRSVGYTF; DNA: TGTGCCTGGAGATCCGTTGGCTACACCTTC
J: TRBJ2-1; size: NA; D: TRBD1; V: TRBV18; CDR3: CASGGQAVDNEQFF; DNA: TGTGCCAGCGGGGGACAGGCGGTGGACAATGAGCAGTTCTTC
J: TRBJ2-7; size: once; D: NA; V: TRBV4-1; CDR3: CASSPQGGTQAYEQYF; DNA: TGCGCCAGCAGCCCCCAGGGCGGGACTCAAGCCTACGAGCAGTACTTC
J: TRBJ2-5; size: few; D: TRBD2; V: TRBV9; CDR3: CASSPGGSGGVETQYF; DNA: TGTGCCAGCAGCCCCGGGGGGAGCGGGGGGGTAGAGACCCAGTACTTC
J: TRBJ2-1; size: NA; D: NA; V: TRBV7-2; CDR3: CASSLRWGRGTEQFF; DNA: TGTGCCAGCAGCTTACGGTGGGGTCGGGGGACTGAGCAGTTCTTC
J: TRBJ2-2; size: NA; D: TRBD1; V: TRBV12-5; CDR3: CASGSGTGNTGELFF; DNA: TGTGCTAGTGGTTCCGGGACAGGGAACACCGGGGAGCTGTTTTTT
J: TRBJ2-3; size: once; D: TRBD1; V: TRBV23-1; CDR3: CASSRYDRELRDTQYF; DNA: TGCGCCAGCAGTCGGTATGACAGGGAGCTTAGAGATACGCAGTATTTT
J: TRBJ2-7; size: NA; D: NA; V: TRBV27; CDR3: CASSRLVSYEQYF; DNA: TGTGCCAGCAGTCGCTTAGTCTCCTACGAGCAGTACTTC
J: TRBJ2-3; size: NA; D: TRBD2; V: TRBV6-4; CDR3: CASSPGLGADTQYF; DNA: TGTGCCAGCAGCCCGGGACTAGGAGCTGATACGCAGTATTTT
J: TRBJ2-2; size: few; D: NA; V: TRBV10-1; CDR3: CASSESTPGGELFF; DNA: TGCGCCAGCAGTGAGTCGACCCCGGGCGGGGAGCTGTTTTTT
J: TRBJ1-1; size: NA; D: NA; V: TRBV6-1; CDR3: CASSETQNTEAFF; DNA: TGTGCCAGCAGTGAAACTCAGAACACTGAAGCTTTCTTT
J: TRBJ1-2; size: NA; D: TRBD1; V: TRBV9; CDR3: CASSGGQPVYGYTF; DNA: TGTGCCAGCAGCGGGGGACAGCCGGTCTATGGCTACACCTTC
J: TRBJ1-2; size: NA; D: NA; V: TRBV7-2; CDR3: CASSFLGSLYGYTF; DNA: TGTGCCAGCAGCTTTCTCGGGTCCTTATATGGCTACACCTTC
J: TRBJ1-4; size: NA; D: TRBD1; V: TRBV5-6; CDR3: CASSRGQGDEKLFF; DNA: TGTGCCAGCAGCCGGGGACAGGGTGACGAAAAACTGTTTTTT
J: TRBJ1-4; size: NA; D: NA; V: TRBV29-1; CDR3: CSVVMLQVHGEKLFF; DNA: TGCAGCGTTGTAATGCTCCAGGTCCATGGGGAAAAACTGTTTTTT
J: TRBJ1-1; size: NA; D: TRBD1; V: TRBV28; CDR3: CASSLGYRGAEAFF; DNA: TGTGCCAGCAGTTTGGGGTACAGGGGCGCTGAAGCTTTCTTT
J: TRBJ1-5; size: NA; D: NA; V: TRBV10-3; CDR3: CAISDTGESNQPQHF; DNA: TGTGCCATCAGTGACACAGGAGAGAGCAATCAGCCCCAGCATTTT
J: TRBJ1-2; size: few; D: TRBD1; V: TRBV9; CDR3: CASSVDQGATGGYTF; DNA: TGTGCCAGCAGCGTCGACCAGGGGGCTACAGGAGGCTACACCTTC
J: TRBJ1-2; size: NA; D: TRBD1; V: TRBV7-2; CDR3: CASSLDGDRRNYGYTF; DNA: TGTGCCAGCAGCTTAGACGGGGACAGGAGGAATTATGGCTACACCTTC
J: TRBJ1-1; size: NA; D: NA; V: TRBV18; CDR3: CASSPPPGQNTEAFF; DNA: TGTGCCAGCTCACCCCCCCCGGGACAGAACACTGAAGCTTTCTTT
J: TRBJ2-7; size: NA; D: TRBD2; V: TRBV5-4; CDR3: CASSWGLASSYEQYF; DNA: TGTGCCAGCAGCTGGGGACTAGCGAGTTCCTACGAGCAGTACTTC
J: TRBJ2-7; size: few; D: NA; V: TRBV29-1; CDR3: CSVEMDSNTYEQYF; DNA: TGCAGCGTTGAAATGGACAGCAATACCTACGAGCAGTACTTC
J: TRBJ1-5; size: NA; D: NA; V: TRBV20-1; CDR3: CSASLQGRNQPQHF; DNA: TGCAGTGCTAGTCTCCAGGGAAGAAATCAGCCCCAGCATTTT
J: TRBJ2-2; size: NA; D: TRBD1; V: TRBV5-1; CDR3: CASSSQGSGELFF; DNA: TGCGCCAGCAGCTCACAGGGGTCCGGGGAGCTGTTTTTT
J: TRBJ1-1; size: NA; D: NA; V: TRBV7-2; CDR3: CASSHRDGNTEAFF; DNA: TGTGCCAGCAGCCACAGGGACGGGAACACTGAAGCTTTCTTT